The subject of this entry is one T cell receptor beta chain. There are many counts of this clonotype. No cognate antigen has been identified for it. No clone much larger than this one lies a single base away; base qualities are absent. Trimming removed 6 bases from V and 0 bases from J; the gene matches leave 8 bases unexplained. Sequences MDHEN (CDR1) and SYDVKM (CDR2) are obtained from the germline V gene. CDR3 length: 17 amino acids, cysteine to phenylalanine. Just the 51-base CDR3 DNA is kept, in frame starting at base 1. The method behind the library was PCR. The sample was run on an Illumina HiSeq 4000. Bulk TCR libraries were made following a previously described method, with the TCR primers given in Table S5. Purification of total RNA was performed with the Qiagen AllPrep DNA/RNA kit. Reads from multiple sequencing runs of the same library were pooled before analysis. As for the authors' bioinformatics: Reads were retained only if their TCR constant sequence matched exactly, and those retained reads were trimmed to 150 nt and grouped according to their 12-nt molecular barcodes. Reads inside each barcode group were sub-clustered using a 15% Levenshtein threshold, and a quality-weighted consensus sequence was constructed for each RNA molecule. Non-functional sequences were removed, as were lower-count sequences one edit away from another. Based on fitting two negative binomial distributions, any barcode sub-cluster with under 20% of the maximum read count was discarded. TCRdb trimmed public reads at Q25 via fastp, called clones via MiXCR and kept in-frame beta chains. Identical CDR3 proteins give one entry, which carries the most common genes and DNA. TCRdb, rather than the study authors, made the V and J calls. For this sample the table gives around 480,000 distinct CDR3 sequences, of which 20% to 25% were detected only once. The ten largest account for around 0.84% of the sample.

The data were taken from a study of molecular identifiers for immune sequencing clone quantification (dated by TCRdb to the late 2010s). Describing the broader study: For a replicate experiment, RNA from roughly 21,000 or 96,000 naive CD8 T cells was divided into five aliquots, and four of the five aliquots were sequenced. This methods study used CD8 T cells to benchmark TCR RNA copy counting and molecular-identifier clustering-based TCR repertoire sequencing (MIDCIRS). General study outcomes and caveats: Without barcode sub-clustering, chimeric consensus sequences inflated TCR diversity; chimeras reached as high as 47%. Spiked-in Jurkat TCR RNA (around eleven copies' worth), which is not part of the donor repertoire, was contained in the naive libraries. Clones above 20 RNA copies held over 97% of molecules in CMV-specific effector cells but under 1% in naive cells. Identical TCR molecules sharing a barcode could cause highly expanded clone sizes to be underestimated. Spiked-in Jurkat TCR RNA equivalent to a single cell was reported to be detectable even among approximately 1 million naive CD8 T cells. Modeling gave roughly 2.9 recovered TCR RNA copies per cell versus 8 to 10 by digital PCR, implying about 30% capture efficiency.

Libraries of naive CD8 T cells were built from anywhere between about 20,000 and 1,000,000 sorted cells, with 10%, 30% or 50% of the purified RNA used. Naive CD8 T cells were FACS-sorted as CD8+CD4-CCR7+CD45RA+ on a BD FACSAria II into RLT Plus buffer. Around 10 TCR copies' worth of Jurkat RNA were spiked into about 19,000-1,100,000 naive CD8 T cell samples to test detection sensitivity. Enrichment of CD8 T cells was performed with RosetteSep CD8+ T Cell Enrichment Cocktail and Ficoll-Paque, after which ACK red cell lysis was carried out. The receptor was derived from a human donor in good health. Some libraries in this study had Jurkat cell RNA spiked in. The sequencing input was naive CD8+ T cells from blood, with Jurkat cell RNA spiked in. Per the publication, the cell subset or site label means: FACS-sorted CD8+CD4-CCR7+CD45RA+ naive T cells. This chain is built from TRBV28 and TRBJ2-6, with 7 bases in between that match TRBD1. The DNA is as follows: TGTGCCAGCAGGCTACAGACAGGGAGCTCTGGGGCCAACGTCCTGACTTTC. Its translation is CASRLQTGSSGANVLTF. Extended through the reference TRBV28 and TRBJ2-6 proteins, this CDR3 yields the full variable domain: DVKVTQSSRYLVKRTGEKVFLECVQDMDHENMFWYRQDPGLGLRLIYFSYDVKMKEKGDIPEGYSVSREKKERFSLILESASTNQTSMYLCASRLQTGSSGANVLTFGAGSRLTVL.